The 32 T cell receptor beta chains below all came from one sample that was sequenced in a study of blood T cell repertoires in COVID-19. Generated by immunoSEQ multiplex PCR, the TCRdb table keeps only in-frame clones and is missing some. The sample comprises some 460,000 clones, roughly 87% of which are singletons, and around 0.7% rests with the top ten. The sequenced material came from PBMCs or T cells enriched from blood (not recorded which). These receptors were taken from a woman younger than 30 who had recovered from COVID-19.

V is TRBV2 and J is TRBJ1-1; D not resolved. Germline V gives CDR1 SNHLY, CDR2 FYNNEI. The CDR3 consists of 14 residues. Trimming left V 6 bases short and J 0 bases short, with 11 bases between. In DNA, the CDR3 is TGTGCCAGCAGGGATTCTAGCTTGAACACTGAAGCTTTCTTT. It codes for CASRDSSLNTEAFF.

This clone was seen only once. V and J are TRBV4-2 and TRBJ2-3; 10 bases are a match to TRBD2. V lost 0 bases, J lost 8 bases, and 11 bases stayed unmatched. Germline CDR1 reads LGHNA; CDR2 reads YNFKEQ. This CDR3 comprises 17 residues. The CDR3 spells CASSQDSGAGGPGTQYF. The CDR3 DNA follows: TGTGCCAGCAGCCAAGATTCAGGAGCGGGGGGGCCCGGTACGCAGTATTTT.

The V gene is TRBV7-9, the J gene TRBJ1-1; a possible D gene is TRBD1 (6 bases). V was trimmed by 3 bases and J by 3 bases, leaving 11 bases between them. This CDR3 spans 14 amino acids. CDR1 is SEHNR, CDR2 FQNEAQ, per germline (reference sequence). This CDR3 reads CASSFAQGYTEAFF. The CDR3 DNA sequence: TGTGCCAGCAGCTTCGCACAGGGATACACTGAAGCTTTCTTT. Using reference TRBV7-9 and TRBJ1-1 for the parts outside the CDR3, the full variable domain is DTGVSQNPRHKITKRGQNVTFRCDPISEHNRLYWYRQTLGQGPEFLTYFQNEAQLEKSRLLSDRFSAERPKGSFSTLEIQRTEQGDSAMYLCASSFAQGYTEAFFGQGTRLTVV.

This CDR3 is CASSSDRDLDEKLFF. For the CDR3, the DNA is TGCGCCAGCAGCTCTGACAGGGATCTAGATGAAAAACTGTTTTTT. The chain employs TRBV5-1 and TRBJ1-4, with 7 bases matching TRBD1. CDR1 and CDR2 (germline): SGHRS, YFSETQ. J lost 6 bases, V lost 3 bases, and 8 bases had no gene match. The CDR3 covers 15 residues. Using reference TRBV5-1 and TRBJ1-4 for the parts outside the CDR3, the full variable domain is KAGVTQTPRYLIKTRGQQVTLSCSPISGHRSVSWYQQTPGQGLQFLFEYFSETQRNKGNFPGRFSGRQFSNSRSEMNVSTLELGDSALYLCASSSDRDLDEKLFFGSGTQLSVL.

The chain combines TRBV5-1 with TRBJ2-1; 11 bases map to TRBD1. This CDR3 contains 14 residues. CDR1 and CDR2 (germline): SGHRS, YFSETQ. The ends lost 3 bases at V and 8 bases at J; junction bases unmatched: 4. The CDR3 spells CASSYGTGGYEQFF. The CDR3 DNA is TGCGCCAGCAGCTACGGGACAGGGGGGTATGAGCAGTTCTTC. Full variable domain (remainder filled in from reference TRBV5-1 and TRBJ2-1): KAGVTQTPRYLIKTRGQQVTLSCSPISGHRSVSWYQQTPGQGLQFLFEYFSETQRNKGNFPGRFSGRQFSNSRSEMNVSTLELGDSALYLCASSYGTGGYEQFFGPGTRLTVL.

The chain couples TRBV10-3 to TRBJ1-3; D is ambiguous. V lost 6 bases to trimming and J lost 4 bases, with 4 bases between them. CDR3 size: 11 residues. Germline CDR1 reads ENHRY; CDR2 reads SYGVKD. The CDR3 nucleotides are TGTGCCATCAGAGCAGGAAACACCATATATTTT. This codes for CAIRAGNTIYF.

J is TRBJ1-3 and V is TRBV5-1, with D uncertain. This CDR3 contains 14 residues. CDR1 is SGHRS, CDR2 YFSETQ, per germline. The V gene lost 1 base and the J gene lost 0 bases, with 5 bases spanning the gap. The CDR3 is CASSLTISGNTIYF. CDR3 DNA: TGCGCCAGCAGCTTGACTATCTCTGGAAACACCATATATTTT.

The V gene is TRBV7-9, the J gene TRBJ2-3; 8 positions agree with TRBD1. The trim removed 5 bases at V and 5 bases at J, leaving 6 bases unmatched. Germline-derived CDR1 and CDR2 are SEHNR and FQNEAQ (reference sequence). This CDR3 contains 14 residues. CDR3 nucleotide sequence: TGTGCCAGCAGCCCGACAGGGGTGAAAGATACGCAGTATTTT. Amino acids: CASSPTGVKDTQYF.

The chain is built from TRBV2 and TRBJ2-7; D is possibly TRBD2 (5 bases). This CDR3 is built from 14 residues. V lost 7 bases and J lost 3, with 16 bases in between. The germline V gene has CDR1 SNHLY and CDR2 FYNNEI. CDR3 loop: CASKLSPAGYEQYF. The CDR3 nucleotides are TGTGCCAGCAAGCTTTCCCCGGCGGGCTACGAGCAGTACTTC. The entire variable domain, with the rest obtained from reference TRBV2 and TRBJ2-7, is as follows: EPEVTQTPSHQVTQMGQEVILRCVPISNHLYFYWYRQILGQKVEFLVSFYNNEISEKSEIFDDQFSVERPDGSNFTLKIRSTKLEDSAMYFCASKLSPAGYEQYFGPGTRLTVT.

This rearrangement joins TRBV4-1 to TRBJ2-1, with 9 bases fitting TRBD2. Germline CDR1 reads MGHRA; CDR2 reads YSYEKL. V trimming: 0 bases; J trimming: 8 bases; junction bases outside the gene matches: 14. There are 18 residues in the CDR3. The DNA of the CDR3 is TGCGCCAGCAGCCAAGATGGGCGAGCGGGGGGCCCCAGGGATGAGCAGTTCTTC. It codes for CASSQDGRAGGPRDEQFF.

The chain has TRBV4-1 and TRBJ1-2; 7 nucleotides line up with TRBD1. V gave up 5 bases and J gave up 5 bases; unmatched junction bases: 5. CDR3 length: 13 residues. Germline V gene data show CDR1 as MGHRA and CDR2 as YSYEKL. The CDR3 loop reads CASSNTGAYGYTF. Written as DNA, the CDR3 is TGCGCCAGCAGCAACACAGGGGCGTATGGCTACACCTTC.

The genes are TRBV7-8 and TRBJ1-1; D perhaps matches TRBD1 (6 bases). This CDR3 is 16 amino acids long. V was cut by 5 bases and J by 0 bases, with 16 bases left in between. Per germline, CDR1 SGHVS and CDR2 FQNEAQ. Here the CDR3 reads CASSRGPGALNTEAFF. CDR3 bases: TGTGCCAGCAGCCGAGGGCCAGGGGCCTTGAACACTGAAGCTTTCTTT. Using reference TRBV7-8 and TRBJ1-1 for the parts outside the CDR3, the full variable domain is GAGVSQSPRYKVAKRGQDVALRCDPISGHVSLFWYQQALGQGPEFLTYFQNEAQLDKSGLPSDRFFAERPEGSVSTLKIQRTQQEDSAVYLCASSRGPGALNTEAFFGQGTRLTVV.

The chain has TRBV3-1 (or the pseudogene TRBV3-2) and TRBJ1-5; 7 bases agree with TRBD1. The J segment lost 6 bases and the V segment lost 0 bases, leaving 8 bases of the junction unmatched. The CDR3 sequence is 16 residues long. Germline-derived CDR1 and CDR2 are LGHDT and YNNKEL (reference sequence). CDR3 in DNA: TGTGCCAGCAGCCAAGATTCAAGGGGGCTTATTCAGCCCCAGCATTTT. Amino acids: CASSQDSRGLIQPQHF.

The V call is TRBV19, the J call TRBJ1-5, with 10 bases identical to TRBD1. The J segment lost 5 bases and the V segment lost 4 bases, leaving 11 bases of the junction unmatched. The CDR3 spans 17 residues. Per germline, CDR1 LNHDA and CDR2 SQIVND (reference sequence). CDR3 nucleotide sequence: TGTGCCAGTAGTAGTCCGGGACAGGGGATCTCCGATCAGCCCCAGCATTTT. Its protein product is CASSSPGQGISDQPQHF.

This clone was observed a single time. The chain employs TRBV29-1 and TRBJ2-3; no definite D call. Trimming took off 7 bases at V and 4 bases at J, with 9 bases between the two ends. Germline CDR1 and CDR2: SQVTM and ANQGSEA. The CDR3 spans 11 residues. The CDR3 here is CSGVLADTQYF. CDR3 DNA sequence: TGCAGCGGAGTTCTAGCAGATACGCAGTATTTT.

The rearrangement links TRBV5-1 to TRBJ1-1; D uncertain. V shed 5 bases and J shed 4 bases, with 15 bases lying between them. Germline CDR1 reads SGHRS; CDR2 reads YFSETQ. CDR3 length equals 14 residues. In DNA, the CDR3 is TGCGCCAGCAGTTATTTTACGGGAGGCACTGAAGCTTTCTTT. Its translation: CASSYFTGGTEAFF.

The V call is TRBV10-1, the J call TRBJ1-6; tentative D call: TRBD1 (5 bases). Looked up from germline, CDR1 is WNHNN and CDR2 is SYGVQD (reference sequence). CDR3 length: 15 residues. Trimming stripped 0 bases from V and 8 bases from J, with 11 bases between. CDR3 nucleotides: TGCGCCAGCAGTGAGTCGACGGGGGAAGATTCACCCCTCCACTTT. Its translation is CASSESTGEDSPLHF.

This chain connects TRBV1 to TRBJ2-7; TRBD1 is taken as the D call from the table, unchecked against the DNA. TRBV1 is assigned pseudogene status. The CDR3 totals 15 residues. CDR3 in amino acids: CTSSQDGALLYEQYF. CDR3 DNA: TGCACCAGCAGCCAAGATGGGGCCTTACTCTACGAGCAGTACTTC.

This chain uses TRBV5-6 with TRBJ1-2, with a tentative D call TRBD1 (6 bases). Germline V gene sequence: CDR1 SGHDT, CDR2 YYEEEE. V lost 6 bases, J lost 4 bases, and 16 bases lay in between. This CDR3 has 14 amino acids. For the CDR3, the DNA is TGTGCCAGCACATACGGCAGGGGCGGCTATGGCTACACCTTC. Encoded protein: CASTYGRGGYGYTF.

The chain employs TRBV5-4 and TRBJ2-3; unclear D gene. Germline V lookup: CDR1 SGHNT, CDR2 YYREEE (reference sequence). V lost 4 bases, J lost 2 bases, and 5 bases lay in between. The CDR3 has 12 residues. The DNA for the CDR3 is TGTGCCAGCAGCGGGCTCACAGATACGCAGTATTTT. This codes for CASSGLTDTQYF.

This clone was counted only a few times. This chain links TRBV12-3 or TRBV12-4 with TRBJ1-4; no definite D call. V was trimmed by 3 bases and J by 7 bases, leaving 9 bases between them. This CDR3 contains 13 residues. CDR3: CASSFLGSEKLFF. The DNA of the CDR3 is TGTGCCAGCAGTTTTCTTGGGAGTGAAAAACTGTTTTTT.

The chain carries TRBV7-2 and TRBJ2-2; TRBD1 matches 8 bases. Germline CDR1 is SGHTA and CDR2 is FQGNSA. The CDR3 has 15 amino acids. Trimming took 6 bases from V and 6 from J; bases not matched to a gene: 9. Here the CDR3 DNA reads TGTGCCAGCAGAAGGAGGACAGGGTTGTCCGGGGAGCTGTTTTTT. It specifies CASRRRTGLSGELFF.

J is TRBJ2-7 and V is TRBV7-8, with 7 bases lining up with TRBD1. V lost 3 bases, J lost 5 bases, and 10 bases stayed unmatched. Germline CDR1 and CDR2: SGHVS and FQNEAQ. The CDR3 is made up of 15 amino acids. The CDR3, as DNA: TGTGCCAGCAGCTTGACGACAGGGATAATACACGAGCAGTACTTC. This gives the protein CASSLTTGIIHEQYF.

The chain employs TRBV18 and TRBJ2-7; 7 bases agree with TRBD1. The length of the CDR3 is 14 residues. The ends lost 8 bases at V and 0 bases at J; junction bases unmatched: 7. CDR1 KGHSH and CDR2 LQKENI come from the germline V gene. The CDR3 DNA reads TGTGCCAGCGCGCCCAGGGGGATCTCCTACGAGCAGTACTTC. This gives the protein CASAPRGISYEQYF.

The chain links TRBV11-2 to TRBJ1-3, with 7 bases matching TRBD1. CDR1 and CDR2 from the germline V gene are SGHAT and FQNNGV. The CDR3 has 15 residues. V lost 4 bases, J lost 0 bases, and 3 bases stayed unmatched. For the CDR3, the DNA is TGTGCCAGCAGCTCCCAGGGGGGCTCTGGAAACACCATATATTTT. Its translation is CASSSQGGSGNTIYF.

The chain links TRBV6-5 to TRBJ1-2; weak D call: TRBD1 (5 bases). The germline V gene encodes CDR1 MNHEY and CDR2 SVGAGI. The V end lost 5 bases, the J end lost 6 bases, and 13 bases lay between the germline ends. This CDR3 comprises 13 residues. The CDR3 loop reads CASSPLWGDGYTF. The DNA for the CDR3 is TGTGCCAGCAGTCCCCTGTGGGGGGATGGCTACACCTTC.

The chain uses TRBV25-1 and TRBJ2-3, with 12 positions matching TRBD2. The germline V gene has CDR1 MGHDK and CDR2 SYGVNS. This CDR3 contains 18 residues. J was trimmed by 1 base and V by 4 bases; bases with no gene match: 9. The CDR3 DNA is TGTGCCAGCAGTGCCGTCCTAGCGGGGGGGATTCGCACAGATACGCAGTATTTT. It yields the protein CASSAVLAGGIRTDTQYF.

This chain links TRBV5-1 with TRBJ2-7; D is possibly TRBD2 (6 bases). Germline V CDR1 and CDR2: SGHRS, YFSETQ. Trimming cost V 0 bases and J 2 bases, with 12 bases left between them. This CDR3 contains 15 residues. In DNA, the CDR3 is TGCGCCAGCAGCTTGGGGCGGGGAGGAACCTACGAGCAGTACTTC. Translating gives CASSLGRGGTYEQYF.

For this clone: Other DNA sequences in the same sample also yield this CDR3. The chain carries TRBV5-1 and TRBJ2-5; 7 bases line up with TRBD1. Trimming at V came to 4 bases and at J to 2 bases, leaving 2 bases not matched to a gene. CDR3 length equals 13 residues. Germline CDR1 SGHRS, CDR2 YFSETQ. This chain's CDR3 is CASSPGGQETQYF. CDR3 in DNA: TGCGCCAGCAGCCCAGGGGGTCAAGAGACCCAGTACTTC.

The chain carries TRBV6-5 and TRBJ1-3; tentatively, D is TRBD1 (6 bases). CDR1 is MNHEY and CDR2 is SVGAGI in the germline V gene. This CDR3 comprises 14 residues. Trimming took 4 bases from V and 5 from J, leaving 12 bases between them. CDR3 DNA: TGTGCCAGCAGTTCTCGTAGGGGGAGAAACACCATATATTTT. It yields the protein CASSSRRGRNTIYF.

This clone showed up just once. CDR3 in DNA: TGCGCCAGCAGCTTGGAGACAGGGGACTTTGATGGCTACACCTTC. Translated, it gives CASSLETGDFDGYTF. The rearrangement uses TRBV5-1 and TRBJ1-2, with 8 nucleotides matching TRBD1. Germline V gives CDR1 SGHRS, CDR2 YFSETQ. CDR3 length: 15 amino acids. V lost 0 bases to trimming and J lost 6 bases; unmatched junction nucleotides: 7.

The chain uses TRBV5-1 and TRBJ1-1, with D tentatively TRBD1 (6 bases). Germline CDR1 reads SGHRS; CDR2 reads YFSETQ. V lost 6 bases to trimming and J lost 2 bases, with 11 bases between them. This CDR3 has 13 residues. CDR3 loop: CASTLGGNTEAFF. CDR3 DNA: TGCGCCAGCACCCTAGGGGGAAACACTGAAGCTTTCTTT.